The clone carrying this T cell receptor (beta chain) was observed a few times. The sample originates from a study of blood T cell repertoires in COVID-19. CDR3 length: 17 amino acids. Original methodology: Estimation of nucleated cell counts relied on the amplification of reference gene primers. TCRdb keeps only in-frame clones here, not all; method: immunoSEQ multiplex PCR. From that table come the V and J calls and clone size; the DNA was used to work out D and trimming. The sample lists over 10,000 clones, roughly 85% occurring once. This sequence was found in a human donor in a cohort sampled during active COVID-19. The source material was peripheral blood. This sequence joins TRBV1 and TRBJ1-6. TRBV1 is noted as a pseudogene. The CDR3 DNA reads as TGCACCAGCACTATTACAAGGAGCAAACCTCTTGATTCACCCCTCCACTTT. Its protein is CTSTITRSKPLDSPLHF.